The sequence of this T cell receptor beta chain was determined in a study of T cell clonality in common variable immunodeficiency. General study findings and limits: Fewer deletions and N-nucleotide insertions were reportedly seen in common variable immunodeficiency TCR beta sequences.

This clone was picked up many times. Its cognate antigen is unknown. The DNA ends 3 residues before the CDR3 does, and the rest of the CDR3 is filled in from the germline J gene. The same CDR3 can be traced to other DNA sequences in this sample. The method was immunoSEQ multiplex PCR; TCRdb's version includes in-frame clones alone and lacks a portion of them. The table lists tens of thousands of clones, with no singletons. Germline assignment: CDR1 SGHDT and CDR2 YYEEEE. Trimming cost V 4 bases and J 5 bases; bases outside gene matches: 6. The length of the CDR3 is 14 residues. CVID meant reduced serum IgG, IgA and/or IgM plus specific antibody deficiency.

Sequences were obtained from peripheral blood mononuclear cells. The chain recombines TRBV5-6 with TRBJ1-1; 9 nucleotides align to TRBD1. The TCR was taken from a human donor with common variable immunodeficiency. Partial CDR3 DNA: TGTGCCAGCAGCGAGATGACAGGGGGTACTGAA. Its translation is CASSEMTGGTE. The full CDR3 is CASSEMTGGTEAFF.